These T cell receptor beta chains were read from a single sample in a study of beta chain features in type 1 diabetes. The method was immunoSEQ multiplex PCR; TCRdb's version includes in-frame clones alone and lacks a portion of them. The sample holds around 130,000 clones; approximately 10% are singletons and the top ten take over 0.6%. The sequencing input was central memory CD4+ T cells from blood. The receptors shown here come from a man aged 30-40 years with type 1 diabetes. CDR3s include the opening cysteine and the closing phenylalanine or tryptophan. A D gene is named only where the DNA matches it firmly. Size values are once, few and many counts, or a class for expanded clones, and some rows have none.

size | D | J | V | CDR3 | DNA
few | . | TRBJ1-1 | TRBV19 | CASSSLQDREAFF | TGTGCCAGTAGTAGCCTACAGGACAGAGAAGCTTTCTTT
. | TRBD2 | TRBJ2-5 | TRBV6-1 | CASGLARQETQYF | TGTGCCAGCGGACTAGCCCGTCAAGAGACCCAGTACTTC
few | TRBD1 | TRBJ1-5 | TRBV5-1 | CASSSTGENQPQHF | TGCGCCAGCAGCTCCACAGGGGAGAATCAGCCCCAGCATTTT
. | . | TRBJ2-7 | TRBV29-1 | CSAQREYEQYF | TGCAGCGCCCAGCGTGAGTACGAGCAGTACTTC
. | TRBD2 | TRBJ2-7 | TRBV7-9 | CASSPIAGPGQYF | TGTGCCAGCAGCCCTATAGCGGGCCCCGGGCAGTACTTC
many | . | TRBJ1-5 | TRBV2 | CASSLMRVDQPQHF | TGTGCCAGCAGCCTAATGCGGGTGGATCAGCCCCAGCATTTT
few | . | TRBJ1-2 | TRBV2 | CASRLSGYGYTF | TGTGCCAGCAGGTTGTCGGGGTATGGCTACACCTTC
few | . | TRBJ2-5 | TRBV9 | CASSVAQETQYF | TGTGCCAGCAGCGTAGCGCAAGAGACCCAGTACTTC
. | TRBD1 | TRBJ2-1 | TRBV7-8 | CASSSLGGQGARTYNEQFF | TGTGCCAGCAGCTCTCTAGGAGGACAGGGGGCGAGGACCTACAATGAGCAGTTCTTC
. | . | TRBJ1-4 | TRBV5-4 | CASSFSQGGEKLFF | TGTGCCAGCAGCTTCTCGCAGGGTGGTGAAAAACTGTTTTTT
few | TRBD2 | TRBJ2-3 | TRBV27 | CASSFGLAGVDTQYF | TGTGCCAGCAGTTTCGGACTAGCGGGGGTAGATACGCAGTATTTT
few | . | TRBJ2-3 | TRBV28 | CASSLPRLRDTQYF | TGTGCCAGCAGCCTCCCCCGGTTGAGAGATACGCAGTATTTT
few | TRBD2 | TRBJ2-5 | TRBV7-7 | CASSFSGEETQYF | TGTGCTAGCAGCTTTAGCGGGGAGGAGACCCAGTACTTC
few | TRBD1 | TRBJ1-2 | TRBV30 | CAWSPRRQGGGYTF | TGTGCCTGGAGTCCCCGAAGACAGGGAGGAGGCTACACCTTC
few | TRBD2 | TRBJ2-7 | TRBV10-3 | CAIRELAGGSYEQYF | TGTGCCATCAGGGAACTAGCGGGAGGGTCCTACGAGCAGTACTTC
. | TRBD2 | TRBJ2-1 | TRBV5-1 | CASSRGGADYNEQFF | TGCGCCAGCAGCCGCGGGGGGGCGGACTACAATGAGCAGTTCTTC
few | TRBD1 | TRBJ2-5 | TRBV7-2 | CASSLQGRQETQYF | TGTGCCAGCAGCCTACAGGGGCGCCAAGAGACCCAGTACTTC
. | . | TRBJ2-5 | TRBV7-9 | CASSPVQGETQYF | TGTGCCAGCAGCCCTGTGCAGGGGGAGACCCAGTACTTC
. | TRBD2 | TRBJ2-5 | TRBV25-1 | CASSEAPGGETQYF | TGTGCCAGCAGTGAAGCTCCGGGGGGAGAGACCCAGTACTTC
. | TRBD2 | TRBJ2-1 | TRBV4-2 | CASSQDFTPYLAGEYNEQFF | TGTGCCAGCAGCCAAGATTTTACCCCCTATCTAGCGGGGGAATACAATGAGCAGTTCTTC
. | TRBD2 | TRBJ2-1 | TRBV25-1 | CASSSRTSGDNNEQFF | TGTGCCAGCAGTTCACGGACTAGCGGGGATAACAATGAGCAGTTCTTC
few | TRBD1 | TRBJ1-5 | TRBV6-1 | CASQPDRHSNQPQHF | TGTGCCAGCCAACCGGACAGGCACAGCAATCAGCCCCAGCATTTT
few | . | TRBJ1-2 | TRBV2 | CASNQANYGYTF | TGTGCCAGCAATCAGGCTAACTATGGCTACACCTTC
. | TRBD2 | TRBJ2-5 | TRBV7-8 | CASSPGLAGGQETQYF | TGTGCCAGCAGTCCGGGACTAGCGGGGGGACAAGAGACCCAGTACTTC
few | . | TRBJ1-2 | TRBV19 | CASSISGYGYTF | TGTGCCAGTAGTATCTCGGGCTATGGCTACACCTTC
. | . | TRBJ1-1 | TRBV30 | CAWSRGGTEAFF | TGTGCCTGGAGTAGGGGGGGGACTGAAGCTTTCTTT
few | . | TRBJ2-5 | TRBV6-5 | CASSYQGPSVTQYF | TGTGCCAGCAGTTACCAGGGTCCGTCTGTCACCCAGTACTTC
many | . | TRBJ2-3 | TRBV5-1 | CASSLVQGSTDTQYF | TGCGCCAGCAGCTTGGTTCAGGGGAGCACAGATACGCAGTATTTT
many | TRBD1 | TRBJ2-7 | TRBV2 | CASSEQGQGFYEQYF | TGTGCCAGCAGTGAACAGGGACAGGGGTTCTACGAGCAGTACTTC
. | . | TRBJ1-1 | TRBV4-1 | CASSPLSVAGKTEAFF | TGCGCCAGCAGCCCCTTATCAGTGGCAGGTAAAACTGAAGCTTTCTTT
few | . | TRBJ2-1 | TRBV7-9 | CASSLARDRQFF | TGTGCCAGCAGCTTAGCGAGAGACAGGCAGTTCTTC
. | . | TRBJ2-7 | TRBV4-3 | CASSQAQGSYEQYF | TGCGCCAGCAGCCAAGCTCAGGGGTCCTACGAGCAGTACTTC
. | TRBD1 | TRBJ2-3 | TRBV2 | CASSLGQGGTDTQYF | TGTGCCAGCAGCTTAGGACAGGGGGGGACAGATACGCAGTATTTT
. | . | TRBJ2-7 | TRBV11-3 | CASSLMFTYEQYF | TGTGCCAGCAGCTTAATGTTCACCTACGAGCAGTACTTC
few | TRBD1 | TRBJ1-2 | TRBV29-1 | CSGRQGAYGYTF | TGCAGCGGACGACAGGGGGCATATGGCTACACCTTC
few | . | TRBJ1-4 | TRBV5-1 | CASSLDASNEKLFF | TGCGCCAGCAGCTTGGATGCGTCAAATGAAAAACTGTTTTTT
. | . | TRBJ1-5 | TRBV29-1 | CSVELDGTEAQHF | TGCAGCGTTGAACTGGACGGTACGGAGGCCCAGCATTTT
few | . | TRBJ1-5 | TRBV14 | CASSRTAHQPQHF | TGTGCCAGCAGCCGCACAGCCCATCAGCCCCAGCATTTT
. | TRBD2 | TRBJ2-7 | TRBV7-8 | CASRRGGGSSYEQYF | TGTGCCAGCAGACGGGGGGGTGGCAGCTCCTACGAGCAGTACTTC
. | TRBD2 | TRBJ2-3 | TRBV5-4 | CASYERGADTQYF | TGTGCCAGCTACGAACGGGGGGCAGATACGCAGTATTTT
. | . | TRBJ1-1 | TRBV5-8 | CASPFAVGYGANTEAFF | TGTGCCAGCCCCTTTGCGGTGGGGTATGGGGCGAACACTGAAGCTTTCTTT
few | . | TRBJ2-3 | TRBV9 | CASSSGTLTDTQYF | TGTGCCAGCAGCTCCGGGACACTCACAGATACGCAGTATTTT
few | . | TRBJ1-4 | TRBV18 | CASSPERGEKLFF | TGTGCCAGCTCACCCGAGCGAGGCGAAAAACTGTTTTTT
few | TRBD1 | TRBJ1-1 | TRBV7-9 | CASSLDRTGNTEAFF | TGTGCCAGCAGCTTAGATCGGACAGGGAACACTGAAGCTTTCTTT
. | . | TRBJ2-1 | TRBV11-2 | CASSFGRGSYNEQFF | TGTGCCAGCAGCTTCGGCAGGGGCTCCTACAATGAGCAGTTCTTC
few | . | TRBJ2-5 | TRBV7-7 | CASSSTRGETQYF | TGTGCTAGCAGCTCCACCCGGGGGGAGACCCAGTACTTC
few | . | TRBJ2-2 | TRBV7-2 | CASSLQPNTGELFF | TGTGCCAGCAGCCTACAGCCGAACACCGGGGAGCTGTTTTTT
. | TRBD1 | TRBJ2-7 | TRBV20-1 | CSARGGNEQYF | TGCAGTGCCAGAGGGGGCAACGAGCAGTACTTC
. | . | TRBJ1-6 | TRBV4-1 | CASSLQQGYNSPLHF | TGCGCCAGCAGCCTGCAACAGGGTTATAATTCACCCCTCCACTTT
. | . | TRBJ1-2 | TRBV5-1 | CASSLGTVTNYGYTF | TGCGCCAGCAGCTTGGGAACAGTCACTAACTATGGCTACACCTTC
. | TRBD2 | TRBJ2-1 | TRBV11-2 | CASSLGVGGEIEQFF | TGTGCCAGCAGCTTGGGAGTCGGGGGGGAAATTGAGCAGTTCTTC
. | . | TRBJ1-5 | TRBV21-1 | CASSETYLLSFSNQPQHF | TGTGCCAGCAGCGAAACTTACTTGTTGAGCTTCAGCAATCAGCCCCAGCATTTT
few | . | TRBJ2-1 | TRBV7-2 | CASSLGYYNEQFF | TGTGCCAGCAGCTTAGGCTACTACAATGAGCAGTTCTTC
few | . | TRBJ1-5 | TRBV19 | CASSGGSGDQPQHF | TGTGCCAGTAGTGGAGGATCGGGCGATCAGCCCCAGCATTTT
few | TRBD1 | TRBJ2-7 | TRBV29-1 | CSVSRDRDYEQYF | TGCAGCGTCAGCCGGGACAGGGACTACGAGCAGTACTTC
few | . | TRBJ2-2 | TRBV7-2 | CASSPGGKNTGELFF | TGTGCCAGCAGCCCCGGAGGAAAGAACACCGGGGAGCTGTTTTTT
. | TRBD2 | TRBJ2-1 | TRBV7-8 | CATASGGVYNEQFF | TGTGCCACCGCCTCTGGGGGGGTTTACAATGAGCAGTTCTTC
many | . | TRBJ2-7 | TRBV9 | CASSPGHSSSYEQYF | TGTGCCAGCAGCCCCGGACACTCGAGCTCCTACGAGCAGTACTTC
many | TRBD1 | TRBJ2-4 | TRBV23-1 | CANCPGTGSVAKNIQYF | TGCGCCAACTGTCCCGGGACAGGGTCTGTCGCCAAAAACATTCAGTACTTC